This TCR beta chain was sequenced for a study of blood T cell repertoires in COVID-19. Across the whole study: In Cohort 3, a recovered donor had either two negative PCRs, clearance, or symptom resolution. PBMCs, B-cell-depleted T cells, or T cells provided the cDNA or gDNA that made up the material.

TCRdb keeps only in-frame clones here, not all; method: immunoSEQ multiplex PCR. This repertoire shows under 400,000 clones, approximately 87% found once; its top ten account for about 1.9%. This clone was seen once. The specimen sequenced was PBMCs or T cells enriched from blood (not recorded which). This sequence originates from a man aged 35 to 55 in a cohort exposed to, infected with or recovered from COVID-19 (not recorded which).

CDR3 protein: CASSFQGVQETQYF. As DNA, the CDR3 is TGTGCCAGCAGCTTCCAGGGGGTACAAGAGACCCAGTACTTC. The rearrangement uses TRBV5-4 and TRBJ2-5; 7 nucleotides line up with TRBD1. The CDR3 length is 14 residues. Germline assignment: CDR1 SGHNT and CDR2 YYREEE (reference sequence). J gave up 2 bases and V 2 bases, and 3 bases lay outside the gene matches.